A selection of T cell receptor beta chains follows, all from one sample in a study of blood T cells in healthy people across ages. One entry per CDR3 protein, called by TCRdb with MiXCR from the 5' RACE reads. This sample carries hundreds of thousands of distinct CDR3 sequences, roughly three fifths of them seen once, and the ten largest clones take roughly 24%. The sequencing input was blood. Receptors originate from a middle-aged man in good health. Both conserved end residues are part of each CDR3. The order of the fields is J gene, clone size, V gene, D gene, CDR3 length, CDR3 protein, CDR3 DNA. D genes are given only for firm matches. The size of a clone is reported for some rows only, either as once, few or many, or as a class for expanded clones.

J gene: TRBJ2-5; clone size: many; V gene: TRBV7-2; D gene: TRBD2; CDR3 length: 15; CDR3 protein: CASSSLAGVQKTQYF; CDR3 DNA: TGTGCCAGCAGCTCCTTAGCGGGGGTGCAAAAGACCCAGTACTTC
J gene: TRBJ1-2; clone size: few; V gene: TRBV6-5; D gene: TRBD1; CDR3 length: 16; CDR3 protein: CASSYITQGAKNGYTF; CDR3 DNA: TGTGCCAGCAGTTACATAACACAGGGGGCAAAGAATGGCTACACCTTC
J gene: TRBJ1-6; clone size: few; V gene: TRBV7-3; D gene: TRBD1; CDR3 length: 17; CDR3 protein: CASTPDPRDRRNSPLHF; CDR3 DNA: TGTGCCAGCACCCCAGACCCCCGGGACAGGAGAAATTCACCCCTCCACTTT
J gene: TRBJ2-1; clone size: -; V gene: TRBV20-1; D gene: TRBD1; CDR3 length: 12; CDR3 protein: CSAPGQNNEQFF; CDR3 DNA: TGCAGTGCCCCGGGACAGAACAATGAGCAGTTCTTC
J gene: TRBJ2-1; clone size: once; V gene: TRBV7-9; D gene: -; CDR3 length: 11; CDR3 protein: CASTSPDQQFF; CDR3 DNA: TGTGCCAGCACCTCCCCGGACCAGCAGTTCTTC
J gene: TRBJ2-5; clone size: -; V gene: TRBV20-1; D gene: -; CDR3 length: 11; CDR3 protein: CSAEIGETQYF; CDR3 DNA: TGCAGTGCCGAGATCGGAGAGACCCAGTACTTC
J gene: TRBJ2-5; clone size: -; V gene: TRBV7-2; D gene: -; CDR3 length: 16; CDR3 protein: CASSLAGSKLTETQYF; CDR3 DNA: TGTGCCAGCAGCTTAGCGGGTTCAAAACTAACGGAGACCCAGTACTTC
J gene: TRBJ2-5; clone size: -; V gene: TRBV11-3; D gene: -; CDR3 length: 15; CDR3 protein: CASSFTSLDQETQYF; CDR3 DNA: TGTGCCAGCAGCTTCACCTCGTTGGACCAAGAGACCCAGTACTTC
J gene: TRBJ1-5; clone size: -; V gene: TRBV5-6; D gene: -; CDR3 length: 15; CDR3 protein: CASSRDQNSNQPQHF; CDR3 DNA: TGTGCCAGCAGCCGAGACCAAAATAGCAATCAGCCCCAGCATTTT
J gene: TRBJ2-2; clone size: few; V gene: TRBV2; D gene: TRBD1; CDR3 length: 13; CDR3 protein: CASQDRATGELFF; CDR3 DNA: TGTGCCAGCCAGGACAGGGCAACCGGGGAGCTGTTTTTT
J gene: TRBJ2-1; clone size: once; V gene: TRBV5-1; D gene: TRBD2; CDR3 length: 14; CDR3 protein: CASSLGTSDTEQFF; CDR3 DNA: TGCGCCAGCAGCTTGGGGACTAGCGATACTGAGCAGTTCTTC
J gene: TRBJ2-5; clone size: -; V gene: TRBV4-3; D gene: TRBD2; CDR3 length: 17; CDR3 protein: CASSQETSGVIQETQYF; CDR3 DNA: TGCGCCAGCAGCCAAGAGACTAGCGGGGTCATCCAAGAGACCCAGTACTTC
J gene: TRBJ2-1; clone size: -; V gene: TRBV4-3; D gene: -; CDR3 length: 17; CDR3 protein: CASSQGSAGRLYNEQFF; CDR3 DNA: TGCGCCAGCAGCCAAGGTTCGGCGGGGAGGCTTTACAATGAGCAGTTCTTC
J gene: TRBJ2-5; clone size: -; V gene: TRBV20-1; D gene: -; CDR3 length: 17; CDR3 protein: CSAIKSEGGSSQETQYF; CDR3 DNA: TGCAGTGCTATTAAGTCGGAAGGGGGTTCGTCGCAAGAGACCCAGTACTTC
J gene: TRBJ1-6; clone size: -; V gene: TRBV9; D gene: -; CDR3 length: 15; CDR3 protein: CASSERGSGNSPLHF; CDR3 DNA: TGTGCCAGCAGCGAGCGGGGTTCGGGTAATTCACCCCTCCACTTT
J gene: TRBJ1-6; clone size: -; V gene: TRBV11-2; D gene: TRBD1; CDR3 length: 14; CDR3 protein: CASSFNRGESPLHF; CDR3 DNA: TGTGCCAGCAGCTTTAACAGGGGTGAATCACCCCTCCACTTT
J gene: TRBJ2-7; clone size: -; V gene: TRBV27; D gene: TRBD1; CDR3 length: 16; CDR3 protein: CASSSLPGQGFYEQYF; CDR3 DNA: TGTGCCAGCAGCTCCCTTCCGGGACAGGGATTCTACGAGCAGTACTTC
J gene: TRBJ1-2; clone size: few; V gene: TRBV12-3/TRBV12-4; D gene: -; CDR3 length: 14; CDR3 protein: CASSVGGGHEGYTF; CDR3 DNA: TGTGCCAGCAGTGTAGGGGGTGGGCATGAAGGCTACACCTTC
J gene: TRBJ2-1; clone size: -; V gene: TRBV12-5; D gene: -; CDR3 length: 14; CDR3 protein: CASASLLGRNEQFF; CDR3 DNA: TGTGCTAGTGCTAGCCTCCTGGGGCGCAATGAGCAGTTCTTC
J gene: TRBJ2-1; clone size: -; V gene: TRBV6-4; D gene: -; CDR3 length: 14; CDR3 protein: CASSDATGANEQFF; CDR3 DNA: TGTGCCAGCAGTGACGCCACGGGAGCCAATGAGCAGTTCTTC
J gene: TRBJ2-1; clone size: once; V gene: TRBV29-1; D gene: TRBD2; CDR3 length: 15; CDR3 protein: CSVVWGTSGPNEQFF; CDR3 DNA: TGCAGCGTTGTGTGGGGGACTAGCGGGCCGAATGAGCAGTTCTTC
J gene: TRBJ1-5; clone size: -; V gene: TRBV20-1; D gene: -; CDR3 length: 16; CDR3 protein: CSARDPGVYSNQPQHF; CDR3 DNA: TGCAGTGCTAGAGATCCAGGGGTTTATAGCAATCAGCCCCAGCATTTT
J gene: TRBJ2-3; clone size: few; V gene: TRBV12-3/TRBV12-4; D gene: -; CDR3 length: 15; CDR3 protein: CASSNGLTGTDTQYF; CDR3 DNA: TGTGCCAGCAGTAACGGCCTAACGGGGACAGATACGCAGTATTTT
J gene: TRBJ2-7; clone size: -; V gene: TRBV29-1; D gene: -; CDR3 length: 13; CDR3 protein: CSVDSPGSYEQYF; CDR3 DNA: TGCAGCGTTGATTCCCCAGGGTCCTACGAGCAGTACTTC
J gene: TRBJ2-4; clone size: -; V gene: TRBV20-1; D gene: -; CDR3 length: 17; CDR3 protein: CSARSPGGQLAKNIQYF; CDR3 DNA: TGCAGTGCTAGGTCCCCCGGGGGCCAGCTAGCCAAAAACATTCAGTACTTC
J gene: TRBJ2-3; clone size: -; V gene: TRBV20-1; D gene: TRBD2; CDR3 length: 16; CDR3 protein: CSANRAAGGPKDTQYF; CDR3 DNA: TGCAGTGCGAATAGAGCAGCGGGGGGGCCAAAAGATACGCAGTATTTT
J gene: TRBJ2-5; clone size: -; V gene: TRBV3-1; D gene: -; CDR3 length: 15; CDR3 protein: CASSQLRGPGETQYF; CDR3 DNA: TGTGCCAGCAGCCAACTACGGGGGCCAGGGGAGACCCAGTACTTC
J gene: TRBJ2-1; clone size: -; V gene: TRBV6-6; D gene: -; CDR3 length: 16; CDR3 protein: CASSPTQAVGYNEQFF; CDR3 DNA: TGTGCCAGCAGTCCTACCCAGGCGGTGGGCTACAATGAGCAGTTCTTC
J gene: TRBJ1-2; clone size: -; V gene: TRBV10-3; D gene: TRBD1; CDR3 length: 14; CDR3 protein: CAISYDREVDGYTF; CDR3 DNA: TGTGCCATCAGTTACGACAGGGAGGTAGACGGCTACACCTTC
J gene: TRBJ1-6; clone size: once; V gene: TRBV20-1; D gene: -; CDR3 length: 15; CDR3 protein: CSAKAGAWGDSPLHF; CDR3 DNA: TGCAGTGCTAAAGCAGGAGCGTGGGGGGATTCACCCCTCCACTTT
J gene: TRBJ2-3; clone size: -; V gene: TRBV7-2; D gene: -; CDR3 length: 16; CDR3 protein: CASSRLMDSATDTQYF; CDR3 DNA: TGTGCCAGCAGCCGTCTAATGGACAGCGCCACAGATACGCAGTATTTT
J gene: TRBJ1-2; clone size: -; V gene: TRBV12-3/TRBV12-4; D gene: -; CDR3 length: 14; CDR3 protein: CASSLSGGLDGYTF; CDR3 DNA: TGTGCCAGCAGTTTATCGGGTGGGTTGGATGGCTACACCTTC
J gene: TRBJ2-1; clone size: few; V gene: TRBV29-1; D gene: -; CDR3 length: 12; CDR3 protein: CSVEAGRAKQFF; CDR3 DNA: TGCAGCGTTGAGGCGGGGCGGGCCAAGCAGTTCTTC
J gene: TRBJ2-3; clone size: -; V gene: TRBV6-5; D gene: -; CDR3 length: 15; CDR3 protein: CASRPNFLRTDTQYF; CDR3 DNA: TGTGCCAGCAGACCCAACTTCTTACGCACAGATACGCAGTATTTT
J gene: TRBJ2-5; clone size: -; V gene: TRBV20-1; D gene: TRBD1; CDR3 length: 14; CDR3 protein: CSAKTGATQETQYF; CDR3 DNA: TGCAGTGCTAAGACAGGGGCCACTCAAGAGACCCAGTACTTC